One and the same sample provided the 18 T cell receptor delta chains below, sequenced in a study of Vδ1+ human thymocytes. Study-wide results and caveats: Thymic TRG and TRD repertoires appeared highly polyclonal.

Extracted RNA was reverse transcribed into cDNA. The CDR3 regions were amplified by multiplex PCR from V-gene primers to a constant-region primer. TCRdb re-called the multiplex PCR reads using CATT. The sample lists around 56,000 delta-chain clones; more than 13% were seen once. No antigen has been assigned to these receptors. The sequencing sample was made of Vdelta1+ gamma-delta thymocytes from the thymus. The subset: FACS-sorted CD3+ TCRalphabeta- TCRVdelta1+ TCRVdelta2- thymocytes. Receptors originate from a girl in the first two years of life who had congenital heart surgery.

This clone was counted a few times. The chain combines TRDV1 with TRDJ1; the match to TRDD2 covers 8 bases. The CDR3 contains 18 residues. Germline V gives CDR1 TSWWSYY, CDR2 QGS. The V gene end was trimmed by 3 bases and the J gene end by 8 bases; junction bases not matched to a gene: 20. The CDR3 sequence is CALGEDGFLRWIPLKLIF. The DNA for the CDR3 is TGTGCTCTTGGGGAGGACGGCTTCCTACGGTGGATACCTTTAAAACTCATCTTT.

The chain couples TRDV1 to TRDJ1; the match to TRDD3 covers 13 bases. V shed 3 bases, J shed 4 bases, and the junction held 17 bases outside the gene matches. Germline CDR1 is TSWWSYY and CDR2 is QGS. The CDR3 extends over 20 amino acids. The CDR3 sequence is CALGEESGPNWGIRIDKLIF. The CDR3 nucleotides are TGTGCTCTTGGGGAGGAATCGGGTCCAAACTGGGGGATACGGATCGATAAACTCATCTTT.

The chain links TRDV1 to TRDJ1; 12 bases fit TRDD3. The ends lost 0 bases at V and 1 base at J; junction bases unmatched: 15. The CDR3 spans 21 residues. CDR1 and CDR2 (germline): TSWWSYY, QGS. Written as DNA, the CDR3 is TGTGCTCTTGGGGAACTTAGGGACCTTGTACTGGGGGATACCGGCACCGATAAACTCATCTTT. This sequence encodes CALGELRDLVLGDTGTDKLIF.

The chain carries TRDV2 and TRDJ1, with TRDD3 identical over 11 bases. The CDR3 is 21 residues long. Germline V lookup: CDR1 GEAIGNYY, CDR2 EKD. Losses at the gene ends were 0 bases for V and 0 bases for J; bases not matched to a gene: 17. DNA of the CDR3: TGTGCCTGTGACACCGGTGTACTGGGGGATAGGGTCTCCCTTTACACCGATAAACTCATCTTT. This gives the protein CACDTGVLGDRVSLYTDKLIF.

The chain uses TRDV1 and TRDJ1; 10 nucleotides align to TRDD3. J was trimmed by 0 bases and V by 0 bases; bases with no gene match: 7. This CDR3 has 18 amino acids. Looked up from germline, CDR1 is TSWWSYY and CDR2 is QGS. The CDR3 here is CALGELVRTGGYTDKLIF. CDR3 in DNA: TGTGCTCTTGGGGAACTAGTACGTACTGGGGGATACACCGATAAACTCATCTTT.

This rearrangement joins TRDV1 to TRDJ1; 8 positions match TRDD3. The CDR3 runs 19 residues. Germline CDR1 is TSWWSYY and CDR2 is QGS. The ends lost 3 bases at V and 0 bases at J; junction bases unmatched: 15. This CDR3 reads CALGEPLTGYAVHTDKLIF. CDR3 in DNA: TGTGCTCTTGGGGAGCCCCTTACGGGATACGCTGTTCACACCGATAAACTCATCTTT.

The chain has TRDV1 and TRDJ1; TRDD3 aligns across 12 bases. The V gene end was trimmed by 7 bases and the J gene end by 1 base; junction bases not matched to a gene: 16. Germline CDR1 and CDR2: TSWWSYY and QGS. The CDR3 sequence is 19 residues long. The CDR3 here is CALAQRGPYWGILTDKLIF. The CDR3 DNA is TGTGCTCTTGCTCAACGGGGTCCGTACTGGGGGATACTCACCGATAAACTCATCTTT.

This chain joins TRDV1 and TRDJ1, with D uncertain. Germline-derived CDR1 and CDR2 are TSWWSYY and QGS. V was pared by 2 bases and J by 0 bases, with 10 bases between. The CDR3 extends over 15 amino acids. CDR3 region: CALGEGYHYTDKLIF. As DNA, the CDR3 is TGTGCTCTTGGGGAAGGCTATCATTACACCGATAAACTCATCTTT.

This clone appeared a few times. The chain carries TRDV1 and TRDJ1; D is possibly TRDD2 or TRDD3 (9 bases each). Germline CDR1 is TSWWSYY and CDR2 is QGS. The length of the CDR3 is 22 residues. Trimming left V 3 bases short and J 0 bases short, with 32 bases between. DNA for the CDR3: TGTGCTCTTGGGGACCCCTTCCTACGTGGGCCCATACTGGGGGAAGACACCGATAAACTCATCTTT. This translates into CALGDPFLRGPILGEDTDKLIF.

This clone was observed a single time. The V call is TRDV1, the J call TRDJ1; 9 nucleotides match TRDD3. CDR1 is TSWWSYY and CDR2 is QGS in the germline V gene. The CDR3 covers 22 residues. J lost 0 bases, V lost 1 base, and 21 bases had no gene match. In DNA, the CDR3 is TGTGCTCTTGGGGAACGGAAGATTCCTACAGGGGATACGCTCCTCCACACCGATAAACTCATCTTT. Encoded protein: CALGERKIPTGDTLLHTDKLIF.

The gene calls are TRDV1 and TRDJ1, with a possible D match to TRDD3 (7 bases). V shed 1 base and J shed 0 bases, with 27 bases lying between them. The CDR3 spans 21 residues. Germline CDR1 is TSWWSYY and CDR2 is QGS. The CDR3 here is CALGEPPTWGTTPLYTDKLIF. The CDR3 DNA reads as TGTGCTCTTGGGGAACCTCCTACATGGGGGACAACCCCTTTATACACCGATAAACTCATCTTT.

In its sample, this clone was seen a few times. This chain joins TRDV1 and TRDJ1; 10 bases map to TRDD3. The ends lost 3 bases at V and 1 base at J; junction bases unmatched: 5. This CDR3 is built from 16 residues. CDR1 and CDR2 from the germline V gene are TSWWSYY and QGS. CDR3 sequence (DNA): TGTGCTCTTGGGGATACTGGGGGATCTCTCACCGATAAACTCATCTTT. As protein: CALGDTGGSLTDKLIF.

There are a few counts of this clone. The chain is built from TRDV1 and TRDJ1; D is undetermined. Germline CDR1 reads TSWWSYY; CDR2 reads QGS. CDR3 length: 16 residues. Trimming cost V 2 bases and J 0 bases, with 13 bases left between them. CDR3 DNA sequence: TGTGCTCTTGGGGAAACCCTAAACCCGTACACCGATAAACTCATCTTT. This gives the protein CALGETLNPYTDKLIF.

In its sample, this clone was seen a few times. The same CDR3 also results from other DNA sequences found in this sample. The genes are TRDV1 and TRDJ1, with 11 bases lining up with TRDD3. Germline V CDR1 and CDR2: TSWWSYY, QGS. With 2 bases clipped from V and 0 bases from J, the junction kept 17 bases outside the gene matches. The CDR3 has 21 residues. Here the CDR3 DNA reads TGTGCTCTTGGGGAAGGTACGAGGATGGTGGGGGATACGCGTTACACCGATAAACTCATCTTT. Translated: CALGEGTRMVGDTRYTDKLIF.

About this clone: In the same sample, other DNA sequences code for this CDR3. The genes are TRDV1 and TRDJ1; 12 nucleotides line up with TRDD3. Germline V gives CDR1 TSWWSYY, CDR2 QGS. The CDR3 runs 19 residues. The ends lost 4 bases at V and 1 base at J; junction bases unmatched: 13. The CDR3 DNA follows: TGTGCTCTTGGGGGCAGCCTTCGGGCTGGGGGATACGGCACCGATAAACTCATCTTT. It codes for CALGGSLRAGGYGTDKLIF.

This clone was seen more than once but under ten times. The genes are TRDV1 and TRDJ1; D is perhaps TRDD3 (5 bases). This CDR3 region has 19 residues. Germline CDR1 is TSWWSYY and CDR2 is QGS. The V and J ends lost 0 bases and 1 base respectively, with 21 bases between them. CDR3 bases: TGTGCTCTTGGGGAACTTGGAGCCGCGTACTGGCGCCCCACCGATAAACTCATCTTT. Translation gives CALGELGAAYWRPTDKLIF.

This clone turned up a few times. This rearrangement joins TRDV1 to TRDJ1; D is tentatively TRDD2 or TRDD3 (5 bases each). This CDR3 region has 18 residues. V was shortened by 3 bases and J by 0 bases, with 20 bases between the two germline ends. Germline loops: CDR1 TSWWSYY, CDR2 QGS. CDR3 protein: CALGESEIPLPYTDKLIF. The CDR3 nucleotides read TGTGCTCTTGGGGAGTCCGAGATACCCCTACCGTACACCGATAAACTCATCTTT.

This clone has a handful of counts. The rearrangement uses TRDV1 and TRDJ1, with 8 positions matching TRDD3. This CDR3 is 18 amino acids long. Germline trimming cut 5 bases from V and 4 bases from J; bases unmatched to any gene: 18. Germline values: CDR1 TSWWSYY, CDR2 QGS. CDR3 residues: CALGSRLGGFRVGDKLIF. The CDR3 DNA is TGTGCTCTTGGGTCCAGGCTTGGGGGATTCCGAGTGGGCGATAAACTCATCTTT.